The rows below give T cell receptor beta chains drawn from one sample of a study of blood T cell repertoires in COVID-19. Assay: immunoSEQ multiplex PCR; the TCRdb copy retains only in-frame clones and omits some. Of roughly 290,000 clones in the sample, approximately 85% were seen once. Specimen: PBMCs or T cells enriched from blood (not recorded which). The receptors were sampled from a man under 40 who had recovered from COVID-19. Both conserved end residues are part of each CDR3. The D gene is left open where the match is weak. Clone sizes are given selectively: once, few, many, or a class where the clone is expanded.

>TRBV5-1|.|.|TRBJ2-7
CASSLDWTYEQYF
TGCGCCAGCAGCTTGGACTGGACATACGAGCAGTACTTC
>TRBV5-5|once|.|TRBJ1-1
CASSIEGTEAFF
TGTGCCAGCAGCATAGAGGGTACTGAAGCTTTCTTT
>TRBV4-1|.|.|TRBJ1-2
CASSPPGHNYGYTF
TGCGCCAGCAGCCCACCGGGACATAACTATGGCTACACCTTC
>TRBV7-8|.|TRBD2|TRBJ2-7
CASSSLAGGLGEQYF
TGTGCCAGCAGCTCACTAGCGGGGGGGCTTGGAGAGCAGTACTTC
>TRBV10-3|.|.|TRBJ2-7
CAIRLNRDSEQYF
TGTGCCATCAGACTTAACCGGGACTCGGAGCAGTACTTC
>TRBV7-3|.|.|TRBJ1-1
CASSSFPNTEAFF
TGTGCCAGCAGCTCGTTCCCGAACACTGAAGCTTTCTTT
>TRBV25-1|.|TRBD1|TRBJ2-3
CASSVSGTGGGDTQYF
TGTGCCAGCAGTGTCTCCGGGACAGGGGGGGGAGATACGCAGTATTTT
>TRBV6-1|few|.|TRBJ1-2
CASSEEYFGYYRASGYTF
TGTGCCAGCAGTGAAGAATATTTCGGATACTACAGGGCGAGTGGCTACACCTTC
>TRBV18|.|.|TRBJ2-5
CASSPSSRSETQYF
TGTGCCAGCTCACCAAGCTCGAGATCCGAGACCCAGTACTTC
>TRBV18|.|TRBD1|TRBJ2-7
CASSPDDRGGEQYF
TGTGCCAGCTCACCCGATGACAGGGGAGGCGAGCAGTACTTC
>TRBV12-5|.|TRBD2|TRBJ2-1
CASGLVLGTTHNEQFF
TGTGCTAGTGGTTTGGTACTAGGGACTACCCACAATGAGCAGTTCTTC
>TRBV4-3|once|.|TRBJ1-3
CASSQSGGGAGNTIYF
TGCGCCAGCAGCCAATCGGGGGGCGGGGCTGGAAACACCATATATTTT
>TRBV5-4|.|TRBD1|TRBJ2-1
CASSPPGTVYNEQFF
TGTGCCAGCAGCCCCCCCGGGACAGTCTACAATGAGCAGTTCTTC
>TRBV6-1|.|TRBD1|TRBJ1-3
CASSEAGTGYTIYF
TGTGCCAGCAGTGAAGCGGGGACAGGCTACACCATATATTTT
>TRBV10-3|once|.|TRBJ2-1
CAISEDPGPSGHEQFF
TGTGCCATCAGTGAGGACCCCGGGCCCAGCGGGCATGAGCAGTTCTTC
>TRBV20-1|once|TRBD2|TRBJ2-7
CSASQRGPSYEQYF
TGCAGTGCTAGTCAGCGGGGGCCCTCCTACGAGCAGTACTTC
>TRBV6-2/TRBV6-3|.|.|TRBJ1-5
CASSPQTAGPQHF
TGTGCCAGCAGCCCCCAGACGGCGGGGCCCCAGCATTTT